The 9 T cell receptor beta chains below all came from one sample that was sequenced in a study of cytomegalovirus exposure and HLA in healthy donors (dated by TCRdb to the late 2010s). Libraries were prepared through the immunoSEQ multiplex PCR assay. The multiplex PCR relied on a mix of 60 forward primers for TCR Vbeta segments and 13 reverse primers for TCR Jbeta segments. TCRdb obtained this table from immuneACCESS and retained in-frame rearrangements with V and J assigned. These tables miss some clones; where compared with another copy, unresolved V genes account for less than half of the shortfall, and the remainder is unexplained. The sample includes 150,000 to 200,000 clones, with roughly 70% observed a single time. The ten largest make up more than 3% of the sample. Sequencing used PBMCs. Receptors were obtained from a male donor in good health and CMV-seronegative.

This clone appeared a single time. The rearrangement uses TRBV4-1 and TRBJ2-2, with D perhaps matching TRBD2 (5 bases). V gave up 3 bases and J gave up 1 base, with 12 bases separating them. The CDR3 has 16 amino acids. Germline V gives CDR1 MGHRA, CDR2 YSYEKL. CDR3 sequence reads: CASSQLGAVNTGELFF. The CDR3 nucleotides are TGCGCCAGCAGCCAGCTCGGAGCGGTGAACACCGGGGAGCTGTTTTTT.

The chain carries TRBV4-3 and TRBJ1-1; D gene ambiguous. Trimming left V 1 base short and J 6 bases short, with 12 bases between. The germline V gene has CDR1 LGHNA and CDR2 YSLEER. The CDR3 consists of 14 residues. CDR3 in DNA: TGCGCCAGCAGCCAAGGAGGGTCGGTTTCTGAAGCTTTCTTT. Translated, it gives CASSQGGSVSEAFF.

The chain couples TRBV9 to TRBJ1-5; D is uncertain. The V end was cut by 1 base, the J end by 5 bases, with 7 bases between. CDR3 length: 13 amino acids. Looked up from germline, CDR1 is SGDLS and CDR2 is YYNGEE. This chain's CDR3 is CASSVFGDQPQHF. CDR3 DNA: TGTGCCAGCAGCGTATTCGGGGATCAGCCCCAGCATTTT. The full variable domain, completed using reference TRBV9 and TRBJ1-5, is DSGVTQTPKHLITATGQRVTLRCSPRSGDLSVYWYQQSLDQGLQFLIQYYNGEERAKGNILERFSAQQFPDLHSELNLSSLELGDSALYFCASSVFGDQPQHFGDGTRLSIL.

The chain uses TRBV6-1 and TRBJ2-2; D is unresolved. CDR3 size: 14 residues. V was pared by 4 bases and J by 0 bases, with 6 bases between. Germline loops: CDR1 MNHNS, CDR2 SASEGT. This CDR3 reads CASSVYANTGELFF. The CDR3 DNA is TGTGCCAGCAGTGTGTATGCGAACACCGGGGAGCTGTTTTTT.

The V gene is TRBV29-1, the J gene TRBJ1-1; 9 bases fit TRBD1. V lost 4 bases, J lost 1 base, and 7 bases stayed unmatched. CDR3 length: 15 residues. Germline V gene sequence: CDR1 SQVTM, CDR2 ANQGSEA. The CDR3 loop is CSVGNEDRGNTEAFF. The CDR3, as DNA: TGCAGCGTTGGCAACGAGGACAGGGGGAACACTGAAGCTTTCTTT. Complete variable domain (other parts from reference TRBV29-1 and TRBJ1-1): SAVISQKPSRDICQRGTSLTIQCQVDSQVTMMFWYRQQPGQSLTLIATANQGSEATYESGFVIDKFPISRPNLTFSTLTVSNMSPEDSSIYLCSVGNEDRGNTEAFFGQGTRLTVV.

V gene TRBV9 combines with J gene TRBJ2-4, with 15 bases aligning to TRBD2. The CDR3 runs to 20 residues. Germline CDR1 reads SGDLS; CDR2 reads YYNGEE. The trim removed 8 bases at V and 0 bases at J, leaving 15 bases unmatched. CDR3 sequence reads: CASVLPGLAGGPVAKNIQYF. As DNA, the CDR3 is TGTGCCAGTGTATTACCGGGACTAGCGGGAGGTCCAGTAGCCAAAAACATTCAGTACTTC. The full variable domain, completed using reference TRBV9 and TRBJ2-4, is DSGVTQTPKHLITATGQRVTLRCSPRSGDLSVYWYQQSLDQGLQFLIQYYNGEERAKGNILERFSAQQFPDLHSELNLSSLELGDSALYFCASVLPGLAGGPVAKNIQYFGAGTRLSVL.

The chain couples TRBV4-3 to TRBJ2-7; D not resolved. Deletions cut 4 bases from V and 7 bases from J, with 8 bases between. This CDR3 has 11 residues. The V gene's germline CDR1 is LGHNA and CDR2 YSLEER. CDR3 nucleotide sequence: TGCGCCAGCAGCCGCGCAGGTGAGCAGTACTTC. It translates to CASSRAGEQYF.

This chain links TRBV19 with TRBJ1-5; a possible D gene is TRBD1 (5 bases). The V end lost 6 bases, the J end lost 3 bases, and 15 bases lay between the germline ends. Germline CDR1 LNHDA, CDR2 SQIVND (reference sequence). The CDR3 consists of 15 residues. The CDR3 is CASSPGLNTNQPQHF. The CDR3 DNA follows: TGTGCCAGTAGCCCGGGACTTAACACCAATCAGCCCCAGCATTTT. Full variable domain (missing parts from reference TRBV19 and TRBJ1-5): DGGITQSPKYLFRKEGQNVTLSCEQNLNHDAMYWYRQDPGQGLRLIYYSQIVNDFQKGDIAEGYSVSREKKESFPLTVTSAQKNPTAFYLCASSPGLNTNQPQHFGDGTRLSIL.

This sequence joins TRBV11-2 and TRBJ2-7, with TRBD2 matching over 10 bases. The CDR3 totals 15 residues. V dropped 6 bases and J dropped 3; count of bases not matched to a gene: 8. Germline CDR1 and CDR2: SGHAT and FQNNGV. CDR3 sequence (DNA): TGTGCCAGCAGGCTAGCGGGAGAAGCTTACTACGAGCAGTACTTC. Encoded protein: CASRLAGEAYYEQYF.